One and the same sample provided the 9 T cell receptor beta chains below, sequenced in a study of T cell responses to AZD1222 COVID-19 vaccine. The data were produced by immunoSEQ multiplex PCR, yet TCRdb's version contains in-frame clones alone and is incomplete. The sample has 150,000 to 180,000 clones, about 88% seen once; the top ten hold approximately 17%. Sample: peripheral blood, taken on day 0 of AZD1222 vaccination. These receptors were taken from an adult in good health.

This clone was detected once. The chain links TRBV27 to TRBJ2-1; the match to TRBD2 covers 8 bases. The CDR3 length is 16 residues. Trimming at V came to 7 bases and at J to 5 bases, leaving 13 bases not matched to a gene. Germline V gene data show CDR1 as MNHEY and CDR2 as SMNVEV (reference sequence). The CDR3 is CASTLLRRGAHNEQFF. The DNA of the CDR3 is TGTGCCAGCACCCTCCTGAGGCGGGGGGCCCACAATGAGCAGTTCTTC.

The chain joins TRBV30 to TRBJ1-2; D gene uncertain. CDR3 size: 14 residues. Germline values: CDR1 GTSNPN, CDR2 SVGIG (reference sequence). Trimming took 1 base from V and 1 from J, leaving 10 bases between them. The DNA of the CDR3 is TGTGCCTGGAGTGCATACAGAGATAACTATGGCTACACCTTC. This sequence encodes CAWSAYRDNYGYTF.

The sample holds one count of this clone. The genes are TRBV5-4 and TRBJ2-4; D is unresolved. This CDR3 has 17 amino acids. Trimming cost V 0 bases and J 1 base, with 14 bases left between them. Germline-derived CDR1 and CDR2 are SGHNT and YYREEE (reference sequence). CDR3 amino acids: CASSLDGPTKAKNIQYF. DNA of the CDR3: TGTGCCAGCAGCTTGGATGGTCCTACTAAGGCCAAAAACATTCAGTACTTC.

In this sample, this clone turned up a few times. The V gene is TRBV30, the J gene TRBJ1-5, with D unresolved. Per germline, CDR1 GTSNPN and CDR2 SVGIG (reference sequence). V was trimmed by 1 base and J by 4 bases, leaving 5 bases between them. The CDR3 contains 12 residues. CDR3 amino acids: CAWSDGNQPQHF. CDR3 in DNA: TGTGCCTGGAGTGACGGAAATCAGCCCCAGCATTTT.

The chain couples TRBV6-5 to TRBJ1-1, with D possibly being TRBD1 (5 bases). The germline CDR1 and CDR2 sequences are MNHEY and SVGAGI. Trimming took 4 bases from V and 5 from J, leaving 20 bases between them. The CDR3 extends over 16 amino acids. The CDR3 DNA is TGTGCCAGCAGTTTCGGGGGACGTATCCGAGGGACTGAAGCTTTCTTT. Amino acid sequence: CASSFGGRIRGTEAFF.

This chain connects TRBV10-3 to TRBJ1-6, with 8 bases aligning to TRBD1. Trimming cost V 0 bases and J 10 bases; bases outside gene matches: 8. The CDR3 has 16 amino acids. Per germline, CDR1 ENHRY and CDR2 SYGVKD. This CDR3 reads CAISESAGGVGSPLHF. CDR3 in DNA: TGTGCCATCAGTGAGTCTGCAGGGGGCGTAGGGTCACCCCTCCACTTT.

CDR3 bases: TGTGCCAGCAGCCCGCAGGGTCAGCCCCAGCATTTT. Residues: CASSPQGQPQHF. The chain has TRBV28 and TRBJ1-5; D perhaps matches TRBD1 (5 bases). V lost 6 bases and J 6 bases, leaving 9 bases between the germline ends. This CDR3 is built from 12 residues. Germline lookup yields CDR1 MDHEN and CDR2 SYDVKM.

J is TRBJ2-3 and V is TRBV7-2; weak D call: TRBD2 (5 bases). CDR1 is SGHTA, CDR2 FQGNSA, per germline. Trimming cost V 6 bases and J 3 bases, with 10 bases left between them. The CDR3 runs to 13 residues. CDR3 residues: CASRTRGTDTQYF. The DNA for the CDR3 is TGTGCCAGCAGGACGAGAGGGACAGATACGCAGTATTTT.

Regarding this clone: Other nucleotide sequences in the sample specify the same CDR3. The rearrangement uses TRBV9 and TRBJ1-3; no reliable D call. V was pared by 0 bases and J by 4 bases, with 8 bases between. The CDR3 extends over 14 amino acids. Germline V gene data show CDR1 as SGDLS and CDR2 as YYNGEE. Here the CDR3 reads CASSVGTAGNTIYF. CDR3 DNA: TGTGCCAGCAGCGTAGGGACGGCCGGAAACACCATATATTTT.